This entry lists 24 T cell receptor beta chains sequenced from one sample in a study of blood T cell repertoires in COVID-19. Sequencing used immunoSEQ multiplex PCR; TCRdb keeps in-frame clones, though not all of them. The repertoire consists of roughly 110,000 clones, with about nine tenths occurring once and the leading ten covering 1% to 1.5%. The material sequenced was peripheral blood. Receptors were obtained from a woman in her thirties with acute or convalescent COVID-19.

The DNA for the CDR3 is TGTGCCAGCAGCCTGCAAGAGACCCAGTACTTC. Translation gives CASSLQETQYF. The gene calls are TRBV7-2 and TRBJ2-5; D is ambiguous. V was shortened by 5 bases and J by 2 bases, with 3 bases between the two germline ends. Germline V gene lookup returns CDR1 SGHTA and CDR2 FQGNSA. This CDR3 has 11 amino acids.

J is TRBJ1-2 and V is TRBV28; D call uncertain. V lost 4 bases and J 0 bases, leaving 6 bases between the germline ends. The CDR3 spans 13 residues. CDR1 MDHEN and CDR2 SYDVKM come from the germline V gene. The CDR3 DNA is TGTGCCAGCAGTTACAGATCTAACTATGGCTACACCTTC. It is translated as CASSYRSNYGYTF.

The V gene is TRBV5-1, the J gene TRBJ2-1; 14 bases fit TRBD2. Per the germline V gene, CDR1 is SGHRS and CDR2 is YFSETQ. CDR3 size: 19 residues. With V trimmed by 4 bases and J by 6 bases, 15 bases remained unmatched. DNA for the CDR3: TGCGCCAGCAGCCCGCTGTCCGGGACTAGCGGGGGCCGGGGCAATGAGCAGTTCTTC. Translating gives CASSPLSGTSGGRGNEQFF.

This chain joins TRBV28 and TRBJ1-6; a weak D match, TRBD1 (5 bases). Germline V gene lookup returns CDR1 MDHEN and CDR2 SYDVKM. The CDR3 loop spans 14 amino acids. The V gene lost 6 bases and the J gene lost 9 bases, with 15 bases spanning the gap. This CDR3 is CASRLTRQSSPLHF. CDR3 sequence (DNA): TGTGCCAGCAGACTAACCAGACAGTCTTCACCCCTCCACTTT.

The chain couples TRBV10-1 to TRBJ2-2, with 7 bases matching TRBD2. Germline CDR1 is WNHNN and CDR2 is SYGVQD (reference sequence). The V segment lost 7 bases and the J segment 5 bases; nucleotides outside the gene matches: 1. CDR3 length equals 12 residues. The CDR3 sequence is CASMGGTGELFF. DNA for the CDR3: TGCGCCAGCATGGGGGGGACCGGGGAGCTGTTTTTT.

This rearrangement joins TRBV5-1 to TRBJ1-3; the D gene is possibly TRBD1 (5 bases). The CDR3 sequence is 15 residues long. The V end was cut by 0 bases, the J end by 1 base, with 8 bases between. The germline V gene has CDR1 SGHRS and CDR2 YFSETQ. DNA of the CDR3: TGCGCCAGCAGCTTGGCCGGGGGATCTGGAAACACCATATATTTT. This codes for CASSLAGGSGNTIYF.

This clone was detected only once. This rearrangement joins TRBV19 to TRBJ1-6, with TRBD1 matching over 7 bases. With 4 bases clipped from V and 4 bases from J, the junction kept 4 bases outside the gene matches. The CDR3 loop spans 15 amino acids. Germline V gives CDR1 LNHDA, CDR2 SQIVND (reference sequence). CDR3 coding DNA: TGTGCCAGTAGTACGGGGACAGCTTATAATTCACCCCTCCACTTT. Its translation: CASSTGTAYNSPLHF. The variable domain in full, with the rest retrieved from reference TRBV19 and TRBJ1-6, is DGGITQSPKYLFRKEGQNVTLSCEQNLNHDAMYWYRQDPGQGLRLIYYSQIVNDFQKGDIAEGYSVSREKKESFPLTVTSAQKNPTAFYLCASSTGTAYNSPLHFGNGTRLTVT.

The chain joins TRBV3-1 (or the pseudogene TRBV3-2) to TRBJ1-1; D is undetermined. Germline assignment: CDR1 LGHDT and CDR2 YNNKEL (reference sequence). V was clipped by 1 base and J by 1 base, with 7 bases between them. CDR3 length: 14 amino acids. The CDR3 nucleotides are TGTGCCAGCAGCCAAGTGTCGGGGAACACTGAAGCTTTCTTT. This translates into CASSQVSGNTEAFF.

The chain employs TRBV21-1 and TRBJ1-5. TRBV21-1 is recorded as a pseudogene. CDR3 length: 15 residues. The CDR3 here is CASSISKGVDQPQHF. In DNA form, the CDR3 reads TGTGCCAGCAGCATCAGTAAGGGAGTGGATCAGCCCCAGCATTTT.

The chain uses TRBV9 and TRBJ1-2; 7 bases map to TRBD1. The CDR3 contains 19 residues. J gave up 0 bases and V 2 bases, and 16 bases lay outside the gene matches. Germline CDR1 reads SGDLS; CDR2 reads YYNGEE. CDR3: CASSVNPLQWDSPNYGYTF. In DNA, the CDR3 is TGTGCCAGCAGCGTTAACCCCCTGCAGTGGGACAGCCCTAACTATGGCTACACCTTC.

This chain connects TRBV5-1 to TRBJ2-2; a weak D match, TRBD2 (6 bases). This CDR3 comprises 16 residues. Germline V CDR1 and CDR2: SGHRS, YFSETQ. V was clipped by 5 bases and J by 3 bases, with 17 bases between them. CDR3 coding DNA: TGCGCCAGCAGAGCGACTAGAAATCTTGACACCGGGGAGCTGTTTTTT. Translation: CASRATRNLDTGELFF.

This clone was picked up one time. The CDR3 loop reads CASSILGTGAKSWNQPQHF. CDR3 nucleotide sequence: TGTGCCAGTAGTATTCTGGGGACAGGGGCCAAGTCATGGAATCAGCCCCAGCATTTT. V usage is TRBV19 and J usage is TRBJ1-5, with 10 positions matching TRBD1. CDR3 length equals 19 residues. Losses at the gene ends were 3 bases for V and 4 bases for J; bases not matched to a gene: 15. Germline V lookup: CDR1 LNHDA, CDR2 SQIVND (reference sequence).

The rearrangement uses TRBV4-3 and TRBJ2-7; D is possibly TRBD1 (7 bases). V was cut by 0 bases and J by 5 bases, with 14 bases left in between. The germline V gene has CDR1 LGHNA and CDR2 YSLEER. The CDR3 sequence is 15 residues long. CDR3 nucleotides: TGCGCCAGCAGCCAAGAGCGACAGGGACTCCACGAGCAGTACTTC. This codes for CASSQERQGLHEQYF.

CDR3 in DNA: TGCGCCAGCAGTGAACACACAGGGGATAATTCACCCCTCCACTTT. Protein sequence: CASSEHTGDNSPLHF. The gene calls are TRBV10-2 and TRBJ1-6, with TRBD1 matching 7 bases. J lost 5 bases, V lost 3 bases, and 4 bases had no gene match. This CDR3 comprises 15 residues. Per germline, CDR1 WSHSY and CDR2 SAAADI.

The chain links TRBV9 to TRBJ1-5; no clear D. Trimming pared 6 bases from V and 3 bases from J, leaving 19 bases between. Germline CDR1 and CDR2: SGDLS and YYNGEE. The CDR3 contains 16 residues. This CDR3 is CASIRCAEPVNQPQHF. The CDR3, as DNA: TGTGCCAGCATTCGGTGCGCGGAACCGGTCAATCAGCCCCAGCATTTT.

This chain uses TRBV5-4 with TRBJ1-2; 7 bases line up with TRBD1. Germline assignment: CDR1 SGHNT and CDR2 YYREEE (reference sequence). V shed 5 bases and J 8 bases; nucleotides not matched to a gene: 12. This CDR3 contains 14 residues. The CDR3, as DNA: TGTGCCAGCAGGAATCTCCTAGGGGGCGGAGGCTACACCTTC. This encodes CASRNLLGGGGYTF.

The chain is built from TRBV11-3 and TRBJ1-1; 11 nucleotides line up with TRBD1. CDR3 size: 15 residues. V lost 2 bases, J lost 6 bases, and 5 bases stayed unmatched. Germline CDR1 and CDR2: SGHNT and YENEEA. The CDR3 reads CASSLMGQGGAEAFF. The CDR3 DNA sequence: TGTGCCAGCAGCTTAATGGGACAGGGGGGGGCTGAAGCTTTCTTT. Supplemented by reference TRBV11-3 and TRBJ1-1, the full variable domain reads EAGVVQSPRYKIIEKKQPVAFWCNPISGHNTLYWYLQNLGQGPELLIRYENEEAVDDSQLPKDRFSAERLKGVDSTLKIQPAELGDSAVYLCASSLMGQGGAEAFFGQGTRLTVV.

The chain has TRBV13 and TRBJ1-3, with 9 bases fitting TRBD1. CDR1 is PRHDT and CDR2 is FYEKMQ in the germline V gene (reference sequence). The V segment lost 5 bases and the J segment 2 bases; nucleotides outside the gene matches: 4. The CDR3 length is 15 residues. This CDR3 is CASSPGTGPGNTIYF. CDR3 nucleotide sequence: TGTGCCAGCAGCCCCGGGACAGGGCCTGGAAACACCATATATTTT. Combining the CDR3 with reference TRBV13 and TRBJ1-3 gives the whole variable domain AAGVIQSPRHLIKEKRETATLKCYPIPRHDTVYWYQQGPGQDPQFLISFYEKMQSDKGSIPDRFSAQQFSDYHSELNMSSLELGDSALYFCASSPGTGPGNTIYFGEGSWLTVV.

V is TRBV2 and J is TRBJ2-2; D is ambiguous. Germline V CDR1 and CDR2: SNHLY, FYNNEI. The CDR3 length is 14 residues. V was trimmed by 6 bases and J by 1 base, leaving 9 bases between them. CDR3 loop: CASRENWNTGELFF. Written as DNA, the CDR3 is TGTGCCAGCAGGGAAAACTGGAACACCGGGGAGCTGTTTTTT.

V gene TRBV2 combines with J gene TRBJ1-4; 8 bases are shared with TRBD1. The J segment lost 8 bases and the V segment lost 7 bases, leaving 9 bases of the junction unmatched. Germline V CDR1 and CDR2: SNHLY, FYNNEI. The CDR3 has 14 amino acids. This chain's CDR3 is CASIPRTGMEKLFF. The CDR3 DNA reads TGTGCCAGCATACCACGGACAGGGATGGAAAAACTGTTTTTT. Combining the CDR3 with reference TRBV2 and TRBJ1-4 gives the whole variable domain EPEVTQTPSHQVTQMGQEVILRCVPISNHLYFYWYRQILGQKVEFLVSFYNNEISEKSEIFDDQFSVERPDGSNFTLKIRSTKLEDSAMYFCASIPRTGMEKLFFGSGTQLSVL.

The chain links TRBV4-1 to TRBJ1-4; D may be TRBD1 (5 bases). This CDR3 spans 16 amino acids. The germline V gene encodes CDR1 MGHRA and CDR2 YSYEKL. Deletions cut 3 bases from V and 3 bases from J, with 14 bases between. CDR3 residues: CASSQRTHDSNEKLFF. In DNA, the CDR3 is TGCGCCAGCAGCCAGCGGACACACGACTCTAATGAAAAACTGTTTTTT.

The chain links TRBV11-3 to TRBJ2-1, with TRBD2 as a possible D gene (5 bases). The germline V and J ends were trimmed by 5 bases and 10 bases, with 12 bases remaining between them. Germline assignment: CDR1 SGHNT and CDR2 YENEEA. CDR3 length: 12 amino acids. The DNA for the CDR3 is TGTGCCAGCAGCCGAGGGCTGGGGGAGCAGTTCTTC. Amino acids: CASSRGLGEQFF.

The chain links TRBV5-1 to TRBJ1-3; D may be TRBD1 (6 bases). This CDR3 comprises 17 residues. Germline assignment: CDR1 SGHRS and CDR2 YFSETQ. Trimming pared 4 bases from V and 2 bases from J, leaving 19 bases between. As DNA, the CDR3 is TGCGCCAGCAGCCCCGCGGTTCTAGGGGGAACTGGAAACACCATATATTTT. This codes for CASSPAVLGGTGNTIYF.

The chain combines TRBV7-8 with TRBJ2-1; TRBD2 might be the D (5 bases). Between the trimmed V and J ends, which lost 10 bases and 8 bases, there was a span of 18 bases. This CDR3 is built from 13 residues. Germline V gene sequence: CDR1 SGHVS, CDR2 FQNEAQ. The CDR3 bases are TGTGCCACCACTAGTGAACCAGGAGATGAGCAGTTCTTC. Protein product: CATTSEPGDEQFF.